A selection of T cell receptor beta chains follows, all from one sample in a study of cytotoxic CD8 clonotypes in ibrutinib-treated CLL. TCRdb's table, derived via immunoSEQ multiplex PCR, lists solely in-frame clones and lacks some. The sample contains 90,000 to 95,000 clones, around 77% of which appear only once. This sample comprised PBMCs, obtained after 24 months of ibrutinib treatment. Receptor source: a human donor with chronic lymphocytic leukemia. Both conserved end residues are part of each CDR3. The order of the fields is V gene, D gene, J gene, clone size, CDR3 DNA, CDR3 protein. A D gene is named only where the DNA matches it firmly. Some rows have no size entry. The others give once, few or many, or a class for an expanded clone.

v_gene: TRBV6-1
d_gene: NA
j_gene: TRBJ2-6
abundance: NA
CDR3nt: TGTGCCAGCTTACTTACGAGCTCTGGGGCCAACGTCCTGACTTTC
CDR3aa: CASLLTSSGANVLTF

v_gene: TRBV7-8
d_gene: TRBD1
j_gene: TRBJ2-7
abundance: NA
CDR3nt: TGTGCCAGCAGCACCCGACAGGGGGCGAGGGACGAGCAGTACTTC
CDR3aa: CASSTRQGARDEQYF

v_gene: TRBV6-6
d_gene: NA
j_gene: TRBJ1-2
abundance: NA
CDR3nt: TGTGCCAGCAGTTACTCTTTGACAGCGAACTATGGCTACACCTTC
CDR3aa: CASSYSLTANYGYTF

v_gene: TRBV28
d_gene: NA
j_gene: TRBJ2-5
abundance: NA
CDR3nt: TGTGCCAGCAGGACCGGCGGTGCGGAGACCCAGTACTTC
CDR3aa: CASRTGGAETQYF

v_gene: TRBV19
d_gene: TRBD1
j_gene: TRBJ2-5
abundance: once
CDR3nt: TGTGCCAGTAGTCCCTCGTGGACAGGGGAGACCCAGTACTTC
CDR3aa: CASSPSWTGETQYF

v_gene: TRBV19
d_gene: NA
j_gene: TRBJ2-3
abundance: NA
CDR3nt: TGTGCCAGTAGTATAACTGCGAGGGGTGGTACAGATACGCAGTATTTT
CDR3aa: CASSITARGGTDTQYF

v_gene: TRBV9
d_gene: TRBD1
j_gene: TRBJ2-7
abundance: NA
CDR3nt: TGTGCCAGCAGCCCGGGACAGCCCTCCTACGAGCAGTACTTC
CDR3aa: CASSPGQPSYEQYF

v_gene: TRBV10-3
d_gene: TRBD1
j_gene: TRBJ1-1
abundance: NA
CDR3nt: TGTGCCACTCACAGGGGGGAGAACACTGAAGCTTTCTTT
CDR3aa: CATHRGENTEAFF

v_gene: TRBV2
d_gene: TRBD1
j_gene: TRBJ2-2
abundance: once
CDR3nt: TGTGCAGCGGGACAGGGGGCGTTCGGGGAGCTGTTTTTT
CDR3aa: CAAGQGAFGELFF

v_gene: TRBV6-1
d_gene: NA
j_gene: TRBJ1-5
abundance: NA
CDR3nt: TGTGCCAGCAGCCCCCGGTCGGGGGGTAATCAGCCCCAGCATTTT
CDR3aa: CASSPRSGGNQPQHF

v_gene: TRBV4-2
d_gene: TRBD2
j_gene: TRBJ2-3
abundance: NA
CDR3nt: TGTGCCAGCAGCCAGGGGACTAGCGGGACTACAGATACGCAGTATTTT
CDR3aa: CASSQGTSGTTDTQYF

v_gene: TRBV27
d_gene: TRBD1
j_gene: TRBJ2-7
abundance: NA
CDR3nt: TGTGCCAGCAGTCCAAGGCGACAGGGGGTCTACGAGCAGTACTTC
CDR3aa: CASSPRRQGVYEQYF

v_gene: TRBV18
d_gene: NA
j_gene: TRBJ2-3
abundance: once
CDR3nt: TGTGCCAGCTCCCGAAGCACAGATACGCAGTATTTT
CDR3aa: CASSRSTDTQYF

v_gene: TRBV7-9
d_gene: TRBD1
j_gene: TRBJ1-1
abundance: NA
CDR3nt: TGTGCCAGCACCCCCCGGACAGGGACCTTGAACACTGAAGCTTTCTTT
CDR3aa: CASTPRTGTLNTEAFF

v_gene: TRBV28
d_gene: NA
j_gene: TRBJ2-7
abundance: NA
CDR3nt: TGTGCCAGCAGTCCACCAGCGAGGGTTAACGAGCAGTACTTC
CDR3aa: CASSPPARVNEQYF